This entry describes one T cell receptor beta chain. Its specificity is unknown. The data were obtained in a study of shared clonotypes between healthy human individuals. Notes on the study in general: Against clonotypes common to all four donors, non-shared ones had lower generation probabilities.

Libraries were prepared by immunoSEQ multiplex PCR; TCRdb keeps only in-frame clonotypes and omits some of them. The data hold a few hundred thousand clones, with 97% observed a single time. Germline-derived CDR1 and CDR2 are LNHNV and YYDKDF (reference sequence). Unmatched junction bases numbered 12, after V lost 4 bases and J lost 9 bases. The CDR3 has 15 residues. This TCR was sampled from a woman aged 25 to 45 in good health. The sequenced material came from naive CD4+ T cells sorted from blood. Subset of the sample: CD45RA+ positively selected. The chain combines TRBV15 with TRBJ2-5; 9 bases align to TRBD1. The CDR3 DNA sequence: TGTGCCACCAGCACGGACAGGGGTGCCCTCGAATCCCAGTACTTC. Protein product: CATSTDRGALESQYF. Variable domain in full (rest from reference TRBV15 and TRBJ2-5): DAMVIQNPRYQVTQFGKPVTLSCSQTLNHNVMYWYQQKSSQAPKLLFHYYDKDFNNEADTPDNFQSRRPNTSFCFLDIRSPGLGDTAMYLCATSTDRGALESQYFGPGTRLLVL.